This T cell receptor (beta chain) originates from a study of shared clonotypes between healthy human individuals. At the level of the study: Each donor's CD8 memory used one plate, CD8 naive two, each CD4 subset three.

Study-wide results and limits: The naive CD4 repertoires of a handful of donors were compared, and around 5% of clonotypes were shared. The study generally estimated greater richness for naive than memory subsets.

The donors were adults (healthy and HIV-negative) with no recent acute infections or vaccinations. Points on this clone: Its target is unknown.

Assay used: immunoSEQ multiplex PCR; TCRdb lists only in-frame clones, some missing. The profile shows under 850,000 clones, 55% to 80% of them singletons. Sequencing input: memory CD4+ T cells sorted from blood. Subset here: CD45RA-negative fraction. The receptor comes from a woman aged 25 to 39 in good health.

The CDR3 DNA is TGTGCCAGCAGCTTAGGGACCTATGACTACGAGCAGTACTTC. Protein: CASSLGTYDYEQYF. This chain uses TRBV7-6 with TRBJ2-7; the D is unclear. The CDR3 totals 14 residues. The V end was cut by 1 base, the J end by 3 bases, with 10 bases between. Looked up from germline, CDR1 is SGHVS and CDR2 is FNYEAQ.